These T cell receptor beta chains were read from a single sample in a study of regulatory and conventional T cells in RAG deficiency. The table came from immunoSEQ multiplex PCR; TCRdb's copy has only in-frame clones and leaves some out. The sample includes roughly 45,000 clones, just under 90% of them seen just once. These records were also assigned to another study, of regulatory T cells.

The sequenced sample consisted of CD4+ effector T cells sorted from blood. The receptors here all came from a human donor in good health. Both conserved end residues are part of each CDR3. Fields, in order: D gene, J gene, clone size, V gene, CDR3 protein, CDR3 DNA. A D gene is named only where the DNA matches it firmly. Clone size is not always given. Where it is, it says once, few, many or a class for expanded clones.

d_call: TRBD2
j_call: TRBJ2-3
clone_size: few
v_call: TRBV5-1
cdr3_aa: CASSSATSGGTDTQYF
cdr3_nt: TGCGCCAGCAGCTCCGCTACTAGCGGGGGCACAGATACGCAGTATTTT

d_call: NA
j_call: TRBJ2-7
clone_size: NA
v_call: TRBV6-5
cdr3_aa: CASRLNNYEQYF
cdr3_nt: TGTGCCAGCAGACTGAATAACTACGAGCAGTACTTC

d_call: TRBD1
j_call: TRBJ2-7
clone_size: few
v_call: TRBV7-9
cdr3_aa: CASGNRGKGSYEQYF
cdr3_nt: TGTGCCAGCGGGAACAGGGGGAAAGGCTCCTACGAGCAGTACTTC

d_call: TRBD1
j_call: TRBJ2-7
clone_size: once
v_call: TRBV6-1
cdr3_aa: CASSLRDRGDYEQYF
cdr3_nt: TGTGCCAGCAGTCTCCGGGACAGGGGAGACTACGAGCAGTACTTC

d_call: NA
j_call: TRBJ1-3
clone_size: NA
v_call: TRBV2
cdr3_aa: CASSWDRNPGNTIYF
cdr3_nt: TGTGCCAGCAGTTGGGACCGCAATCCCGGAAACACCATATATTTT

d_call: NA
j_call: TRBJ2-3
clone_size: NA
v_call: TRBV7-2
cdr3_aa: CASSGAGHRGDTQYF
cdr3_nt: TGTGCCAGCAGTGGAGCGGGTCACCGGGGTGATACGCAGTATTTT

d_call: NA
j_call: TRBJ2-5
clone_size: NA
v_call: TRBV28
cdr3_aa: CASSPIGGEETQYF
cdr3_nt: TGTGCCAGCAGTCCAATAGGGGGTGAAGAGACCCAGTACTTC

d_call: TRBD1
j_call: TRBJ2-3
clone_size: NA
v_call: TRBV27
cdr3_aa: CASSAQGAPDTQYF
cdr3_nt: TGTGCCAGCAGTGCACAGGGGGCACCCGATACGCAGTATTTT

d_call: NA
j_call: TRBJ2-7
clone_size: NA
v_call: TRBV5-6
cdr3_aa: CASSATYEQYF
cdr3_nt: TGTGCCAGCAGTGCGACCTACGAGCAGTACTTC

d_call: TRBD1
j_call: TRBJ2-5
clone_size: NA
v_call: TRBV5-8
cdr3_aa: CASSPGQGEIIETQYF
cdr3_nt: TGTGCCAGCAGCCCCGGACAGGGCGAAATTATAGAGACCCAGTACTTC

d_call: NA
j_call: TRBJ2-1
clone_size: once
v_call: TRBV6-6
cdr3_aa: CASSYDRNNNEQFF
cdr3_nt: TGTGCCAGCAGTTACGACAGAAACAACAATGAGCAGTTCTTC

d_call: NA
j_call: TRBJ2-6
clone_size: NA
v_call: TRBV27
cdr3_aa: CASSLDGSGANVLTF
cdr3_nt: TGTGCCAGCAGTTTAGACGGCTCTGGGGCCAACGTCCTGACTTTC

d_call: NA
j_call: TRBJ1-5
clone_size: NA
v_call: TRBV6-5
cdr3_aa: CASSYSIASNQPQHF
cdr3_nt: TGTGCCAGCAGTTACTCGATTGCTAGCAATCAGCCCCAGCATTTT

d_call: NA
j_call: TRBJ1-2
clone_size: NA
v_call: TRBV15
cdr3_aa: CATSRDPQGHYGYTF
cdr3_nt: TGTGCCACCAGCAGAGATCCCCAGGGGCACTATGGCTACACCTTC

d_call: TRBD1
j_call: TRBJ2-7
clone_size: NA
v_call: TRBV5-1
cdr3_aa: CASSPGQGGYEQYF
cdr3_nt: TGCGCCAGCAGCCCGGGACAGGGAGGCTACGAGCAGTACTTC

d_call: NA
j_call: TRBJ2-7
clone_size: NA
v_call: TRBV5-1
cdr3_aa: CASSLGNEQYF
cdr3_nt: TGCGCCAGCAGCTTGGGAAACGAGCAGTACTTC

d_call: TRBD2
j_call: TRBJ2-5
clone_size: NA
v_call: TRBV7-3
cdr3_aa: CASSRERGLGLETQYF
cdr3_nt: TGTGCCAGCAGTCGTGAGCGGGGGCTTGGGCTTGAGACCCAGTACTTC

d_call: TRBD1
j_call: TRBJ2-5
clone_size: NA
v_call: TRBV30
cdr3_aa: CAWTLGGEETQYF
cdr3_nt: TGTGCCTGGACCTTAGGGGGCGAGGAGACCCAGTACTTC

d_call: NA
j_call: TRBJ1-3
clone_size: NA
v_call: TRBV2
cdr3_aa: CASTRGEVGNTIYF
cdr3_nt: TGTGCCAGCACCCGGGGAGAGGTCGGAAACACCATATATTTT

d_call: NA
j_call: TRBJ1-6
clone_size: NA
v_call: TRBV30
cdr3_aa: CAWSSQGVYNSPLHF
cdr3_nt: TGTGCCTGGAGTTCACAGGGTGTCTATAATTCACCCCTCCACTTT

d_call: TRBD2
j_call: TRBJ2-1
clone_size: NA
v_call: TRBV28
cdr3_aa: CASSPQRGGSYNEQFF
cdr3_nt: TGTGCCAGCAGTCCCCAGCGGGGGGGCTCCTACAATGAGCAGTTCTTC

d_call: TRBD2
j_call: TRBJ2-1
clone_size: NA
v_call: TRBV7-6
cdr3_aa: CASSLLLAGEQFF
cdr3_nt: TGTGCCAGCAGCTTACTTTTAGCGGGGGAGCAGTTCTTC

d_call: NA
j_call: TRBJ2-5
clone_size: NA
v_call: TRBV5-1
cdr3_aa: CASSLGAIQETQYF
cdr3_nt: TGCGCCAGCAGCCTCGGGGCCATCCAAGAGACCCAGTACTTC

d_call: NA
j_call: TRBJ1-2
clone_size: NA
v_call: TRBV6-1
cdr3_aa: CASSENRYGYTF
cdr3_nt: TGTGCCAGCAGTGAGAACAGATATGGCTACACCTTC

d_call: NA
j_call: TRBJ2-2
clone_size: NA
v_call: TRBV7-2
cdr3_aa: CASSLVERFTGELFF
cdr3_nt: TGTGCCAGCAGCTTAGTCGAGCGATTCACCGGGGAGCTGTTTTTT

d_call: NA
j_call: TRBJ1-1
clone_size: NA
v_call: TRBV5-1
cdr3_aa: CASSSSGTLNTEAFF
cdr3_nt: TGCGCCAGCAGCTCTTCCGGGACCCTGAACACTGAAGCTTTCTTT

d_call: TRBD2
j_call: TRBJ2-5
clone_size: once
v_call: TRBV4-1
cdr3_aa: CASSREGGETQYF
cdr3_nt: TGCGCCAGCAGCCGAGAGGGAGGGGAGACCCAGTACTTC

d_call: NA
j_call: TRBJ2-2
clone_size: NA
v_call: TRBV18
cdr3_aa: CASSPLATGELFF
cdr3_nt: TGTGCCAGCTCACCACTGGCAACTGGGGAGCTGTTTTTT

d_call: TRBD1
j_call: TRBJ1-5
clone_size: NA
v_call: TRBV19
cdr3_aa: CASKGQGGNQPQHF
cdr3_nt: TGTGCCAGTAAGGGACAGGGTGGCAATCAGCCCCAGCATTTT

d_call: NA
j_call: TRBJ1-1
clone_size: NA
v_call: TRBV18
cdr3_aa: CASSPVTGFNTEAFF
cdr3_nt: TGTGCCAGCTCACCAGTTACAGGGTTCAACACTGAAGCTTTCTTT

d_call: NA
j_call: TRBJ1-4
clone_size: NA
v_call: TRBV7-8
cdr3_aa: CASSLARGPNEKLFF
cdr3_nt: TGTGCCAGCAGCTTAGCGCGGGGGCCGAATGAAAAACTGTTTTTT

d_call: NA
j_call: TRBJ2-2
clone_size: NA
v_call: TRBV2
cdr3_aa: CASSEARLDLTGELFF
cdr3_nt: TGTGCCAGCAGTGAAGCGCGACTAGACTTAACCGGGGAGCTGTTTTTT

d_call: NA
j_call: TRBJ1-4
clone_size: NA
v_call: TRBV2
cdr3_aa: CASSVKPNEKLFF
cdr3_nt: TGTGCCAGCAGTGTTAAACCCAATGAAAAACTGTTTTTT

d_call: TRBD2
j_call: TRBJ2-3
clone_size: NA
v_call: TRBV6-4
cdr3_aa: CASSEGSGRAADTQYF
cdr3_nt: TGTGCCAGCAGTGAGGGTAGCGGGAGGGCCGCAGATACGCAGTATTTT

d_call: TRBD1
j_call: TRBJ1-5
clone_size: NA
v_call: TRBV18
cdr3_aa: CASSPFGTGMNQPQHF
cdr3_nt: TGTGCCAGCTCACCGTTTGGGACAGGTATGAATCAGCCCCAGCATTTT

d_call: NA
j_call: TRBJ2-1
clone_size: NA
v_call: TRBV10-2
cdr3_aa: CASSPSRRNEQFF
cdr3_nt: TGCGCCAGCAGTCCCTCCCGTCGCAATGAGCAGTTCTTC

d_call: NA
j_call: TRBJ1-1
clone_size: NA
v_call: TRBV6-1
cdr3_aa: CASSRQENTEAFF
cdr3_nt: TGTGCCAGCAGTAGACAGGAGAACACTGAAGCTTTCTTT

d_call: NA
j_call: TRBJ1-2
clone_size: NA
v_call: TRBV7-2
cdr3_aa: CASSLGEGMRYTF
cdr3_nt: TGTGCCAGCAGCTTAGGTGAAGGGATGCGCTACACCTTC

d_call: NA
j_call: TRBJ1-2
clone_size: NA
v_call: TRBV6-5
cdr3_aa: CASSSAGVNYGYTF
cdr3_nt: TGTGCCAGCAGTTCCGCAGGGGTAAACTATGGCTACACCTTC

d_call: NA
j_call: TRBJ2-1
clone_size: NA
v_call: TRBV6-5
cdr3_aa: CASSRLNEQFF
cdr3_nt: TGTGCCAGCAGCCGATTAAATGAGCAGTTCTTC

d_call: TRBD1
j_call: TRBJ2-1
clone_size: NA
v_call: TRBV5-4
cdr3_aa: CASSLIGTAVYEQFF
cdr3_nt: TGTGCCAGCAGCTTGATTGGGACAGCGGTCTATGAGCAGTTCTTC

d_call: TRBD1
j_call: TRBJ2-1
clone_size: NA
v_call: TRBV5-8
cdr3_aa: CASSSMTGSSYNEQFF
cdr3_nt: TGTGCCAGCAGCAGTATGACAGGGAGCTCCTACAATGAGCAGTTCTTC

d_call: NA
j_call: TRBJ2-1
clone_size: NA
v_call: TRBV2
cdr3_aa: CASTPSNEQFF
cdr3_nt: TGTGCCAGCACCCCCTCCAATGAGCAGTTCTTC

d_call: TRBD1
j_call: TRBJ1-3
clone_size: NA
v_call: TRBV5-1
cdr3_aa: CASSRTGPTGNTIYF
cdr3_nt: TGCGCCAGCAGCCGGACAGGGCCAACGGGAAACACCATATATTTT

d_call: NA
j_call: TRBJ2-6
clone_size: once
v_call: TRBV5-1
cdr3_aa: CASSSPRDRPISGANVLTF
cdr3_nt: TGCGCCAGCAGCTCGCCTCGAGACAGGCCGATCTCTGGGGCCAACGTCCTGACTTTC

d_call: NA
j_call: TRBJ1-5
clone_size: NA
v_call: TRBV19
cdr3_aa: CASRKGSAQPQHF
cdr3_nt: TGTGCCAGTAGGAAGGGTTCAGCTCAGCCCCAGCATTTT